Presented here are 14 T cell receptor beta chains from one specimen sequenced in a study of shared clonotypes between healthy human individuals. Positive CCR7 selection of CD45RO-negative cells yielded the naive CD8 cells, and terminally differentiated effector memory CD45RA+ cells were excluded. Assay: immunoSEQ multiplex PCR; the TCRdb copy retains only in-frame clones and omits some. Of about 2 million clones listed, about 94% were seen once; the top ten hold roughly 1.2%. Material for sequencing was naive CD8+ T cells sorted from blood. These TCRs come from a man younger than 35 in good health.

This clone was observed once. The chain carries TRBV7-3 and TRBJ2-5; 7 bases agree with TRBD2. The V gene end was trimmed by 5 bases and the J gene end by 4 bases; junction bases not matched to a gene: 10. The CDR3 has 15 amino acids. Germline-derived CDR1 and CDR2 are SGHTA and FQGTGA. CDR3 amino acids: CASSPGLSEGETQYF. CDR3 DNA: TGTGCCAGCAGCCCGGGACTATCCGAGGGAGAGACCCAGTACTTC.

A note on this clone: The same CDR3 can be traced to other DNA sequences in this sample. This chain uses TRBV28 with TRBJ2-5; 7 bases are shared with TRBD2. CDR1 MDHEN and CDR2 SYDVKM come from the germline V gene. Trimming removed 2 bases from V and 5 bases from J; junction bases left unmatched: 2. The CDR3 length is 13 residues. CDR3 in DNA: TGTGCCAGCAGTTTAGGGGAGGGGGAGACCCAGTACTTC. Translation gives CASSLGEGETQYF.

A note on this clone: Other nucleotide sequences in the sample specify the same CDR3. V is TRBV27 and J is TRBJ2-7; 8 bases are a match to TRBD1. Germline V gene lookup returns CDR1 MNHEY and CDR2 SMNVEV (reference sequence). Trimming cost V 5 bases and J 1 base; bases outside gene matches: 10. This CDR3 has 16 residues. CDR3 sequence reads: CASSPSTGARSYEQYF. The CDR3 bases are TGTGCCAGCAGTCCCTCGACAGGGGCTCGATCCTACGAGCAGTACTTC.

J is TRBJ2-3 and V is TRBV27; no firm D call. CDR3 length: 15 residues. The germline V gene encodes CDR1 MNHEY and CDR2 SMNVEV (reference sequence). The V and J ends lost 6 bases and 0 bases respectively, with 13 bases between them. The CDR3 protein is CASSPMPPSTDTQYF. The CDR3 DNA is TGTGCCAGCAGCCCTATGCCCCCAAGCACAGATACGCAGTATTTT.

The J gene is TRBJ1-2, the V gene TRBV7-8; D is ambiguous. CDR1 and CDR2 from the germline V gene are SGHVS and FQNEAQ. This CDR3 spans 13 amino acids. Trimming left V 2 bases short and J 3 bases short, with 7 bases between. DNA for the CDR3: TGTGCCAGCAGCTTATTTGGGGACTATGGCTACACCTTC. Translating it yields CASSLFGDYGYTF. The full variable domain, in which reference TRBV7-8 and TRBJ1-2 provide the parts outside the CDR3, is GAGVSQSPRYKVAKRGQDVALRCDPISGHVSLFWYQQALGQGPEFLTYFQNEAQLDKSGLPSDRFFAERPEGSVSTLKIQRTQQEDSAVYLCASSLFGDYGYTFGSGTRLTVV.

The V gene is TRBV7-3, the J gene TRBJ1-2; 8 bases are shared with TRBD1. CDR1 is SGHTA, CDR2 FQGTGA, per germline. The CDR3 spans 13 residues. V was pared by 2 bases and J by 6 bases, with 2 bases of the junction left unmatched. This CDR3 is CASSLLTGDGYTF. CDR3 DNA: TGTGCCAGCAGCTTATTGACAGGGGATGGCTACACCTTC.

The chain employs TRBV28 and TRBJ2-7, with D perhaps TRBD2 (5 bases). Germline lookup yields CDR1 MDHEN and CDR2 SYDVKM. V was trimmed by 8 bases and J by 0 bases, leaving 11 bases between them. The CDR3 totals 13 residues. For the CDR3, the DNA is TGTGCCAGCGAGGACTTGATCTCCTACGAGCAGTACTTC. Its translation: CASEDLISYEQYF.

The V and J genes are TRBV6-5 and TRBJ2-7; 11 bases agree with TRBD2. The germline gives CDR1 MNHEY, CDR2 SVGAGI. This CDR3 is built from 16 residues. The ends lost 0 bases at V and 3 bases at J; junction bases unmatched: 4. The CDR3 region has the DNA TGTGCCAGCAGTTACTCGACTAGCGGGACCGACTACGAGCAGTACTTC. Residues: CASSYSTSGTDYEQYF.

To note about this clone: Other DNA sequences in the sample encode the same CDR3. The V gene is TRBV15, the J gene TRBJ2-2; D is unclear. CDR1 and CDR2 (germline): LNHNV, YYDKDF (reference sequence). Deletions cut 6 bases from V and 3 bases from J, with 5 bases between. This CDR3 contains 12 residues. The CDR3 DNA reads TGTGCCACCAGTCGCGACACCGGGGAGCTGTTTTTT. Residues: CATSRDTGELFF.

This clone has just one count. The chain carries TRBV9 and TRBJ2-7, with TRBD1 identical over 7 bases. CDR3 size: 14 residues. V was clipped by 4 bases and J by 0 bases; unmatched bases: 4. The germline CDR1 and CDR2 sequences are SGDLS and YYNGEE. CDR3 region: CASSLGQSSYEQYF. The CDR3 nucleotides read TGTGCCAGCAGCTTGGGACAGAGCTCCTACGAGCAGTACTTC.

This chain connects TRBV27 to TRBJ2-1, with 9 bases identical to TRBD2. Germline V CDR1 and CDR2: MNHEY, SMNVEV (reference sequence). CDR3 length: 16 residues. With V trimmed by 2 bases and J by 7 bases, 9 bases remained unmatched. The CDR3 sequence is CASSLIPSGVWNEQFF. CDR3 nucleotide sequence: TGTGCCAGCAGTTTAATCCCTAGCGGGGTTTGGAATGAGCAGTTCTTC.

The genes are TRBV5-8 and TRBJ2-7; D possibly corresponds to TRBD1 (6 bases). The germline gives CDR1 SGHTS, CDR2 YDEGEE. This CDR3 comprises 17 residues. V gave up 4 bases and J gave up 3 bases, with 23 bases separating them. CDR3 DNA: TGTGCCAGCAGCCCGCATGTGGGCACAGGGTCTCACTACGAGCAGTACTTC. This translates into CASSPHVGTGSHYEQYF.

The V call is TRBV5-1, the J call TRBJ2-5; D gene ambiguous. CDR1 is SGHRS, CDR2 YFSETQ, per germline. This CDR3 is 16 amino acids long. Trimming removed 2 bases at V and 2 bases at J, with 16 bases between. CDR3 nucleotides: TGCGCCAGCAGCTTACGGGCCAGGCAACAACAAGAGACCCAGTACTTC. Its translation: CASSLRARQQQETQYF. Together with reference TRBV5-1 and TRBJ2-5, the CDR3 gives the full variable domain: KAGVTQTPRYLIKTRGQQVTLSCSPISGHRSVSWYQQTPGQGLQFLFEYFSETQRNKGNFPGRFSGRQFSNSRSEMNVSTLELGDSALYLCASSLRARQQQETQYFGPGTRLLVL.

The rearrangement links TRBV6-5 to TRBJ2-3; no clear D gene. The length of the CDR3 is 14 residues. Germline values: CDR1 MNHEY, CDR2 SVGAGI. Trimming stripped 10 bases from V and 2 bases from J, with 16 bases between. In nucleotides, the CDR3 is TGTGCCACCTCCCCGAGTACGGACACAGATACGCAGTATTTT. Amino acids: CATSPSTDTDTQYF.